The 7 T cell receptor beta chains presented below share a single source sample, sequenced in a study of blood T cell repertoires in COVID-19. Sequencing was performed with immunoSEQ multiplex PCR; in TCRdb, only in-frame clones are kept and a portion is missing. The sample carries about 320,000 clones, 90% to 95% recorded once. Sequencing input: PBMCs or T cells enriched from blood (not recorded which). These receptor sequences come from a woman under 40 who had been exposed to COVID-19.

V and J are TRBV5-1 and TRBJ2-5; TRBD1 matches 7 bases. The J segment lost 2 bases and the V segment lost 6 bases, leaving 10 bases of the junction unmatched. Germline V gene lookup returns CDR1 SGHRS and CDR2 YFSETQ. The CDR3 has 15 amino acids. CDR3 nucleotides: TGCGCCAGCAAAACAGGGGTAAGGGGGCAAGAGACCCAGTACTTC. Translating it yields CASKTGVRGQETQYF.

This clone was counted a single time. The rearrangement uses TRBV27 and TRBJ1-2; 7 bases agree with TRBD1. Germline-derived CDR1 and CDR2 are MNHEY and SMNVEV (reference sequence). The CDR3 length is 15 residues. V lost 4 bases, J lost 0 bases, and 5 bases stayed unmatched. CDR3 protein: CASSSTGTTNYGYTF. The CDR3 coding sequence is TGTGCCAGCAGTTCGACAGGGACCACTAACTATGGCTACACCTTC.

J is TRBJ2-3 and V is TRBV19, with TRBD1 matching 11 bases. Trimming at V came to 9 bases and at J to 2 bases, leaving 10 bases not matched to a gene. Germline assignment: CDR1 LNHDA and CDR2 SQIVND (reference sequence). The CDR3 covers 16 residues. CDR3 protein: CASQRDRGFLTDTQYF. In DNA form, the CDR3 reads TGTGCCAGCCAAAGGGACAGGGGGTTCCTCACAGATACGCAGTATTTT.

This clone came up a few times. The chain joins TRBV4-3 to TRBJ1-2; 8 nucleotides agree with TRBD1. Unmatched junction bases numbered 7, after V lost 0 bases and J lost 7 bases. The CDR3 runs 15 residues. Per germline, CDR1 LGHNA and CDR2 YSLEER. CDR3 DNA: TGCGCCAGCAGCCAAGACCCGGACAGGGAAGGTGGCTACACCTTC. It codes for CASSQDPDREGGYTF.

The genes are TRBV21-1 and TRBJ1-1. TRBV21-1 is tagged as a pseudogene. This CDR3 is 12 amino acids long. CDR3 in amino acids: CASSTRNTEAFF. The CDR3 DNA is TGTGCCAGCAGCACTAGGAACACTGAAGCTTTCTTT.

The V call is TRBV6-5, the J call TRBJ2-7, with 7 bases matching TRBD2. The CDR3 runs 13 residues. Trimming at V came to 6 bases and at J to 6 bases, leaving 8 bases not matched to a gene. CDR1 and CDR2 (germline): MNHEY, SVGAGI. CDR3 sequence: CASSPGWGGEQYF. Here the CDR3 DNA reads TGTGCCAGCAGCCCGGGTTGGGGGGGCGAGCAGTACTTC.

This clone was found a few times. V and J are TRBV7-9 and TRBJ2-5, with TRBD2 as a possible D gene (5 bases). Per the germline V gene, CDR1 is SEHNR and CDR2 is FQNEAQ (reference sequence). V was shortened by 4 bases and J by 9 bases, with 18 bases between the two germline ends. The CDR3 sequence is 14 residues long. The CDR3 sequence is CASSSGGQFGAQYF. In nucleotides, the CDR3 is TGTGCCAGCAGCTCCGGCGGGCAGTTCGGGGCCCAGTACTTC.